The 11 T cell receptor beta chains presented below share a single source sample, sequenced in a study of cytomegalovirus exposure and HLA in healthy donors. Only in-frame clones appear in the TCRdb table, and some are missing; sequencing was by immunoSEQ multiplex PCR. The table has 120,000 or so clones, roughly 95% seen once; the top ten hold 1.7%. The sample taken for sequencing was PBMCs. The receptors stem from a man aged 18-30 years in good health and CMV-seronegative.

This clone occurred once. The chain employs TRBV6-6 and TRBJ1-4, with 7 nucleotides matching TRBD1. The CDR3 loop spans 16 amino acids. The J segment lost 8 bases and the V segment lost 2 bases, leaving 11 bases of the junction unmatched. Germline CDR1 MNHNY, CDR2 SVGAGI (reference sequence). For the CDR3, the DNA is TGTGCCAGCAGTTACCCTCGACAGGGCCGAGGGGAAAAACTGTTTTTT. This codes for CASSYPRQGRGEKLFF.

The chain joins TRBV19 to TRBJ2-1; TRBD1 matches at 10 bases. The CDR3 extends over 15 amino acids. Germline V gives CDR1 LNHDA, CDR2 SQIVND (reference sequence). V shed 3 bases, J shed 9 bases, and the junction held 8 bases outside the gene matches. This CDR3 reads CASSIRDRGSTEQFF. CDR3 sequence (DNA): TGTGCCAGTAGTATCCGGGACAGGGGTTCCACTGAGCAGTTCTTC.

The chain combines TRBV7-8 with TRBJ2-7, with 7 bases fitting TRBD2. The CDR3 is 16 amino acids. V lost 6 bases, J lost 0 bases, and 11 bases stayed unmatched. CDR1 and CDR2 from the germline V gene are SGHVS and FQNEAQ. In DNA form, the CDR3 reads TGTGCCAGCAGTGGCGGGGAGGGTCGGGGCTCCTACGAGCAGTACTTC. Translation: CASSGGEGRGSYEQYF.

The chain combines TRBV30 with TRBJ2-3; 7 nucleotides align to TRBD1. CDR3 size: 13 residues. Germline V lookup: CDR1 GTSNPN, CDR2 SVGIG (reference sequence). V lost 4 bases to trimming and J lost 0 bases; unmatched junction nucleotides: 1. The CDR3 DNA reads TGTGCCTGGAACAGGGGTAGCACAGATACGCAGTATTTT. This translates into CAWNRGSTDTQYF.

The chain employs TRBV15 and TRBJ2-1; 7 bases fit TRBD2. V was pared by 0 bases and J by 9 bases, with 5 bases of the junction left unmatched. CDR1 and CDR2 (germline): LNHNV, YYDKDF (reference sequence). The length of the CDR3 is 14 residues. The DNA for the CDR3 is TGTGCCACCAGCAGAGATGCGGGGAGGGGTGAGCAGTTCTTC. It specifies CATSRDAGRGEQFF.

The V gene is TRBV6-5, the J gene TRBJ2-7, with 8 bases identical to TRBD2. Trimming removed 6 bases from V and 6 bases from J; junction bases left unmatched: 13. Germline CDR1 is MNHEY and CDR2 is SVGAGI. The CDR3 runs 15 residues. The CDR3 DNA is TGTGCCAGCAGCCCTCGTAGGCTAGCGGGTACCGAGCAGTACTTC. Amino acids: CASSPRRLAGTEQYF.

The V and J genes are TRBV7-2 and TRBJ2-7; a possible D gene is TRBD1 (5 bases). The CDR3 has 14 amino acids. Per the germline V gene, CDR1 is SGHTA and CDR2 is FQGNSA. Trimming stripped 1 base from V and 3 bases from J, with 10 bases between. The DNA for the CDR3 is TGTGCCAGCAGCTTAGTAGGGGCTCGCTACGAGCAGTACTTC. Protein: CASSLVGARYEQYF.

This chain uses TRBV6-1 with TRBJ1-4, with a weak D call TRBD1 (6 bases). The CDR3 runs to 15 residues. Per the germline V gene, CDR1 is MNHNS and CDR2 is SASEGT. Between the trimmed V and J ends, which lost 8 bases and 5 bases, there was a span of 18 bases. The CDR3 protein is CASRTVNSRNEKLFF. CDR3 sequence (DNA): TGTGCCAGCCGGACAGTTAATTCGAGAAATGAAAAACTGTTTTTT.

The chain couples TRBV5-1 to TRBJ2-5, with TRBD1 identical over 7 bases. Germline CDR1 and CDR2: SGHRS and YFSETQ. The ends lost 0 bases at V and 2 bases at J; junction bases unmatched: 4. The CDR3 length is 15 residues. In nucleotides, the CDR3 is TGCGCCAGCAGCTTGGCCCAGGGGGTTCAAGAGACCCAGTACTTC. It codes for CASSLAQGVQETQYF.

In this sample, this clone turned up once. DNA of the CDR3: TGTGCCAGCTCACCACCGGTTCTAGCGGGAAATGGCGACAATGAGCAGTTCTTC. Translated: CASSPPVLAGNGDNEQFF. The rearrangement links TRBV18 to TRBJ2-1; 9 positions agree with TRBD2. Germline CDR1 and CDR2: KGHSH and LQKENI. CDR3 length: 18 residues. Losses at the gene ends were 0 bases for V and 5 bases for J; bases not matched to a gene: 11.

This sequence joins TRBV4-1 and TRBJ1-2; D may be TRBD1 (6 bases). Germline values: CDR1 MGHRA, CDR2 YSYEKL. V was cut by 4 bases and J by 3 bases, with 15 bases left in between. This CDR3 contains 15 residues. This chain's CDR3 is CASSPEPGQHYGYTF. Written as DNA, the CDR3 is TGCGCCAGCAGCCCGGAACCGGGACAACACTATGGCTACACCTTC.